The 4 T cell receptor beta chains below were found in one sample sequenced in a study of cytomegalovirus exposure and HLA in healthy donors. Amplification used 60 Vbeta primers and 13 Jbeta primers. TCRdb's table, derived via immunoSEQ multiplex PCR, lists solely in-frame clones and lacks some. The data hold almost 95,000 clones, with around 69% observed a single time. Sequenced input: PBMCs. Receptors originate from a man aged 30 to 45 in good health and CMV-seronegative.

V and J are TRBV7-9 and TRBJ1-4; D gene uncertain. V was pared by 3 bases and J by 8 bases, with 13 bases between. The CDR3 covers 14 residues. Germline CDR1 SEHNR, CDR2 FQNEAQ (reference sequence). The CDR3 nucleotides are TGTGCCAGCAGCTTCGGCCGGAGAGGCGAAAAACTGTTTTTT. Residues: CASSFGRRGEKLFF.

V usage is TRBV7-2 and J usage is TRBJ1-5, with D unresolved. Germline lookup yields CDR1 SGHTA and CDR2 FQGNSA. The length of the CDR3 is 13 residues. V dropped 3 bases and J dropped 4 bases, with 7 bases sitting between them. CDR3: CASSFERNQPQHF. In DNA form, the CDR3 reads TGTGCCAGCAGCTTCGAACGGAATCAGCCCCAGCATTTT. Based on the CDR3 plus reference TRBV7-2 and TRBJ1-5, the full variable domain is GAGVSQSPSNKVTEKGKDVELRCDPISGHTALYWYRQSLGQGLEFLIYFQGNSAPDKSGLPSDRFSAERTGGSVSTLTIQRTQQEDSAVYLCASSFERNQPQHFGDGTRLSIL.

The V and J genes are TRBV7-3 and TRBJ2-1; D perhaps matches TRBD1 (7 bases). V was pared by 0 bases and J by 8 bases, with 23 bases between. The CDR3 contains 18 residues. The germline gives CDR1 SGHTA, CDR2 FQGTGA. The CDR3, as DNA: TGTGCCAGCAGCTTAACGTTAAGGGGGCGACTAGTAATAGATGAGCAGTTCTTC. Its protein is CASSLTLRGRLVIDEQFF.

The DNA for the CDR3 is TGCGCCAGCAGCCTATTCTCTAGGGGCGATTCTCAAGAGACCCAGTACTTC. It specifies CASSLFSRGDSQETQYF. V usage is TRBV5-1 and J usage is TRBJ2-5; possible D gene TRBD1, 5 bases. Germline V gene sequence: CDR1 SGHRS, CDR2 YFSETQ. This CDR3 comprises 17 residues. The V gene lost 4 bases and the J gene lost 2 bases, with 21 bases spanning the gap.